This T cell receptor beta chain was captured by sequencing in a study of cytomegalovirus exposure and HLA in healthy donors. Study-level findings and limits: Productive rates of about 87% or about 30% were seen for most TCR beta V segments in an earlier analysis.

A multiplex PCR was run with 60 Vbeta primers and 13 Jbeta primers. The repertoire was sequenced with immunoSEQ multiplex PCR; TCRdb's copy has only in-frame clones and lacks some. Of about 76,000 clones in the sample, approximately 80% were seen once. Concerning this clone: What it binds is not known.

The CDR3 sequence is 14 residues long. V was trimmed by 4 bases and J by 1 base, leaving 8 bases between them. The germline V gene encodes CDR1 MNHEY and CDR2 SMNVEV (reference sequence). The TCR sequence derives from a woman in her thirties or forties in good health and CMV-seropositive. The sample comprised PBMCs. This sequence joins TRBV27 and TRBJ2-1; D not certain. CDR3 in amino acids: CASSSLTSYNEQFF. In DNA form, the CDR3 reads TGTGCCAGCAGTTCCCTCACATCCTACAATGAGCAGTTCTTC.